The 24 T cell receptor beta chains below all came from one sample that was sequenced in a study of blood T cell repertoires in COVID-19. Assay used: immunoSEQ multiplex PCR; TCRdb lists only in-frame clones, some missing. The table has some 170,000 clones, around 85% seen once. Material for sequencing was peripheral blood. These receptors originate from a woman aged 60-75 years with acute or convalescent COVID-19.

This chain connects TRBV7-9 to TRBJ2-2; no definite D call. Between the trimmed V and J ends, which lost 1 base and 7 bases, there was a span of 7 bases. The length of the CDR3 is 13 residues. CDR1 SEHNR and CDR2 FQNEAQ come from the germline V gene (reference sequence). The CDR3 nucleotides read TGTGCCAGCAGCTTAGGTGTCCGCGGGGAGCTGTTTTTT. Residues: CASSLGVRGELFF. The variable domain in full, completed from reference TRBV7-9 and TRBJ2-2, reads DTGVSQNPRHKITKRGQNVTFRCDPISEHNRLYWYRQTLGQGPEFLTYFQNEAQLEKSRLLSDRFSAERPKGSFSTLEIQRTEQGDSAMYLCASSLGVRGELFFGEGSRLTVL.

The V and J genes are TRBV7-9 and TRBJ1-5; D is undetermined. This CDR3 has 14 residues. In germline, CDR1 is SEHNR, CDR2 FQNEAQ (reference sequence). V dropped 4 bases and J dropped 1 base, with 8 bases sitting between them. CDR3: CASSWGDSNQPQHF. CDR3 DNA: TGTGCCAGCAGCTGGGGAGACAGCAATCAGCCCCAGCATTTT.

This rearrangement joins TRBV25-1 to TRBJ2-2; TRBD1 aligns across 7 bases. This CDR3 is 15 amino acids long. Germline V lookup: CDR1 MGHDK, CDR2 SYGVNS. V lost 4 bases and J lost 3; bases outside the gene matches: 5. In DNA, the CDR3 is TGTGCCAGCAGTGCCCGGGACAGATACACCGGGGAGCTGTTTTTT. Its protein is CASSARDRYTGELFF.

V usage is TRBV28 and J usage is TRBJ2-7, with 7 bases aligning to TRBD2. The CDR3 has 13 residues. Germline trimming cut 5 bases from V and 2 bases from J; bases unmatched to any gene: 3. CDR1 MDHEN and CDR2 SYDVKM come from the germline V gene. The CDR3 sequence: CASSPGTTYEQYV. The DNA of the CDR3 is TGTGCCAGCAGTCCCGGGACTACCTACGAGCAGTACGTC.

As regards this clone: The sample carries other DNA sequences with the same CDR3. This rearrangement joins TRBV5-1 to TRBJ1-5; no clear D gene. This CDR3 has 13 amino acids. The V end lost 1 base, the J end lost 2 bases, and 4 bases lay between the germline ends. Germline CDR1 and CDR2: SGHRS and YFSETQ. CDR3 in DNA: TGCGCCAGCAGCTTGACGGGCAATCAGCCCCAGCATTTT. Translated: CASSLTGNQPQHF. Full variable domain (remainder filled in from reference TRBV5-1 and TRBJ1-5): KAGVTQTPRYLIKTRGQQVTLSCSPISGHRSVSWYQQTPGQGLQFLFEYFSETQRNKGNFPGRFSGRQFSNSRSEMNVSTLELGDSALYLCASSLTGNQPQHFGDGTRLSIL.

Written as DNA, the CDR3 is TGTGCCACCAGCAGAGACCATACCTCAGCGGGAGGCCCCAAAGAGACCCAGTACTTC. As protein: CATSRDHTSAGGPKETQYF. V is TRBV15 and J is TRBJ2-5; 9 nucleotides line up with TRBD2. The CDR3 has 19 amino acids. From germline, CDR1 is LNHNV and CDR2 YYDKDF (reference sequence). The V gene end was trimmed by 0 bases and the J gene end by 3 bases; junction bases not matched to a gene: 14.

J is TRBJ2-3 and V is TRBV5-1; D is perhaps TRBD2 (7 bases). The CDR3 loop spans 11 amino acids. Germline assignment: CDR1 SGHRS and CDR2 YFSETQ. V lost 4 bases, J lost 12 bases, and 12 bases lay in between. The CDR3: CASSPGGHQYF. CDR3 DNA sequence: TGCGCCAGCAGCCCCGGGGGGCATCAGTATTTT. The full variable domain, with the rest looked up from reference TRBV5-1 and TRBJ2-3, is KAGVTQTPRYLIKTRGQQVTLSCSPISGHRSVSWYQQTPGQGLQFLFEYFSETQRNKGNFPGRFSGRQFSNSRSEMNVSTLELGDSALYLCASSPGGHQYFGPGTRLTVL.

The chain uses TRBV5-4 and TRBJ2-5; 11 nucleotides agree with TRBD1. CDR1 and CDR2 from the germline V gene are SGHNT and YYREEE (reference sequence). The CDR3 spans 15 residues. V gave up 6 bases and J gave up 0 bases; unmatched junction bases: 4. This CDR3 is CASTLDRGHQETQYF. The CDR3 bases are TGTGCCAGCACCCTGGACAGGGGGCACCAAGAGACCCAGTACTTC.

This clone was seen just once. The chain uses TRBV27 and TRBJ2-2; 10 bases fit TRBD2. V was clipped by 6 bases and J by 6 bases; unmatched bases: 7. The CDR3 contains 15 residues. Germline values: CDR1 MNHEY, CDR2 SMNVEV (reference sequence). CDR3 in amino acids: CASSISGRSAGELFF. CDR3 nucleotide sequence: TGTGCCAGCAGCATTAGCGGGAGGTCCGCCGGGGAGCTGTTTTTT.

In this sample, this clone turned up once. This chain links TRBV5-1 with TRBJ1-1; no definite D call. V lost 7 bases to trimming and J lost 5 bases, with 9 bases between them. The CDR3 totals 11 residues. CDR1 SGHRS and CDR2 YFSETQ come from the germline V gene. In DNA form, the CDR3 reads TGCGCCAGCCGTATGGAGACTGAAGCTTTCTTT. Encoded protein: CASRMETEAFF.

The J gene is TRBJ1-6, the V gene TRBV27, with TRBD1 identical over 7 bases. V trimming: 5 bases; J trimming: 10 bases; junction bases outside the gene matches: 11. The CDR3 is 15 amino acids. The germline V gene has CDR1 MNHEY and CDR2 SMNVEV (reference sequence). This CDR3 reads CASSTRQGQTSPLHF. In DNA, the CDR3 is TGTGCCAGCAGTACTCGACAGGGACAAACATCACCCCTCCACTTT.

The V call is TRBV7-3, the J call TRBJ2-3; TRBD2 is a possible D gene (5 bases). Germline lookup yields CDR1 SGHTA and CDR2 FQGTGA. V was cut by 5 bases and J by 4 bases, with 7 bases left in between. This CDR3 has 12 amino acids. Here the CDR3 DNA reads TGTGCCAGCAGCCAACTAGCAGATACGCAGTATTTT. As protein: CASSQLADTQYF.

V usage is TRBV9 and J usage is TRBJ1-1, with 8 bases aligning to TRBD1. The J segment lost 2 bases and the V segment lost 0 bases, leaving 6 bases of the junction unmatched. The CDR3 is made up of 16 amino acids. The germline V gene encodes CDR1 SGDLS and CDR2 YYNGEE. This CDR3 reads CASSVDPGGSNTEAFF. CDR3 in DNA: TGTGCCAGCAGCGTAGACCCAGGGGGCTCAAACACTGAAGCTTTCTTT.

The chain carries TRBV12-3 or TRBV12-4 and TRBJ1-1; D ambiguous. This CDR3 region has 12 residues. V was pared by 7 bases and J by 5 bases, with 11 bases between. The CDR3 loop reads CASKQWATEAFF. In DNA, the CDR3 is TGTGCCAGCAAACAGTGGGCAACTGAAGCTTTCTTT.

The gene calls are TRBV18 and TRBJ2-5; 12 bases fit TRBD2. Germline V gives CDR1 KGHSH, CDR2 LQKENI. CDR3 size: 18 residues. Trimming took 1 base from V and 0 from J; bases not matched to a gene: 6. The CDR3 DNA reads as TGTGCCAGCTCACCACGGACTAGCGGGACGCACCACCAAGAGACCCAGTACTTC. This gives the protein CASSPRTSGTHHQETQYF.

The chain has TRBV7-9 and TRBJ2-2; D is ambiguous. Trimming left V 4 bases short and J 2 bases short, with 8 bases between. The germline V gene has CDR1 SEHNR and CDR2 FQNEAQ (reference sequence). The CDR3 spans 14 residues. The CDR3 protein is CASSSYENTGELFF. Here the CDR3 DNA reads TGTGCCAGCAGCTCCTACGAAAACACCGGGGAGCTGTTTTTT.

The chain carries TRBV28 and TRBJ1-2; D might be TRBD1 (5 bases). Germline CDR1 is MDHEN and CDR2 is SYDVKM. V was trimmed by 5 bases and J by 2 bases, leaving 18 bases between them. CDR3 length equals 16 residues. CDR3 in DNA: TGTGCCAGCAGTAATTTCCGTCGGCAGGGAAACTATGGCTACACCTTC. Its translation: CASSNFRRQGNYGYTF.

This chain uses TRBV18 with TRBJ2-3; D unresolved. CDR3 length: 12 residues. The germline V gene has CDR1 KGHSH and CDR2 LQKENI. The ends were cut back, 3 bases at V and 2 bases at J, with 3 bases in the middle. The CDR3: CASSPYTDTQYF. CDR3 nucleotide sequence: TGTGCCAGCTCACCCTACACAGATACGCAGTATTTT. Full variable domain (remainder filled in from reference TRBV18 and TRBJ2-3): NAGVMQNPRHLVRRRGQEARLRCSPMKGHSHVYWYRQLPEEGLKFMVYLQKENIIDESGMPKERFSAEFPKEGPSILRIQQVVRGDSAAYFCASSPYTDTQYFGPGTRLTVL.

Worth noting for this clone: Additional DNA sequences in this sample encode the identical CDR3. The chain carries TRBV6-5 and TRBJ1-5; D possibly corresponds to TRBD1 (6 bases). The CDR3 contains 12 residues. V was trimmed by 8 bases and J by 7 bases, leaving 12 bases between them. From germline, CDR1 is MNHEY and CDR2 SVGAGI. The CDR3 DNA reads as TGTGCCAGCTCACAGGGCGGCCAGCCCCAGCATTTT. Protein sequence: CASSQGGQPQHF.

The V and J genes are TRBV19 and TRBJ2-3; 14 bases agree with TRBD2. The germline V gene encodes CDR1 LNHDA and CDR2 SQIVND (reference sequence). Trimming removed 6 bases from V and 4 bases from J; junction bases left unmatched: 3. The CDR3 consists of 15 residues. DNA of the CDR3: TGTGCCAGTAGGGGGGGACTAGCGGGAGCAGATACGCAGTATTTT. Protein: CASRGGLAGADTQYF.

The chain recombines TRBV2 with TRBJ1-5; D gene ambiguous. Germline assignment: CDR1 SNHLY and CDR2 FYNNEI. Trimming left V 5 bases short and J 4 bases short, with 9 bases between. The CDR3 loop spans 13 amino acids. The CDR3 is CASSPEANQPQHF. For the CDR3, the DNA is TGTGCCAGCAGTCCCGAAGCGAATCAGCCCCAGCATTTT.

The chain employs TRBV5-1 and TRBJ2-2; 9 bases fit TRBD2. Per germline, CDR1 SGHRS and CDR2 YFSETQ. With 4 bases clipped from V and 6 bases from J, the junction kept 10 bases outside the gene matches. This CDR3 has 16 residues. DNA of the CDR3: TGCGCCAGCAGCGTGACTAGCGGTAGGAGGGCCGGGGAGCTGTTTTTT. This gives the protein CASSVTSGRRAGELFF.

This chain links TRBV19 with TRBJ1-5, with D possibly being TRBD1 (6 bases). CDR1 is LNHDA and CDR2 is SQIVND in the germline V gene (reference sequence). This CDR3 region has 13 residues. V lost 6 bases to trimming and J lost 4 bases, with 10 bases between them. This CDR3 is CASSPGVNQPQHF. In DNA, the CDR3 is TGTGCCAGTAGCCCAGGGGTAAATCAGCCCCAGCATTTT.

The rearrangement joins TRBV15 to TRBJ2-1; 12 bases fit TRBD1. The CDR3 totals 17 residues. Losses at the gene ends were 0 bases for V and 8 bases for J; bases not matched to a gene: 8. CDR1 LNHNV and CDR2 YYDKDF come from the germline V gene (reference sequence). CDR3 in amino acids: CATSRDPGTGGAYEQFF. The CDR3 nucleotides are TGTGCCACCAGCAGAGATCCCGGGACAGGGGGCGCATATGAGCAGTTCTTC.